This T cell receptor (beta chain) was observed in a study of blood T cell repertoires in COVID-19. Study at large: There were acute and convalescent COVID-19 samples, and they came from the United States, Italy and Spain. Sample material is recorded as cDNA or gDNA derived from T cells, B-cell-depleted T cells, or PBMCs.

Authors' methods: Scientists estimated how many nucleated cells there were by amplifying reference gene primers. Data came from immunoSEQ multiplex PCR; TCRdb stores just in-frame clones and leaves some out. That table is the source of V, J and clone size, and D and trimming were worked out from the DNA. The repertoire has 90,000 to 150,000 clones, approximately 83% of them found once; the top ten carry 11%. V shed 3 bases and J 1 base; nucleotides not matched to a gene: 5. The CDR3 is 19 amino acids. Germline V CDR1 and CDR2: SGHTA, FQGNSA. The receptor's source is a man older than 75 with acute or convalescent COVID-19. The gene calls are TRBV7-2 and TRBJ2-2, with TRBD2 matching over 16 bases. The source material was peripheral blood. DNA of the CDR3: TGTGCCAGCAGCTTCTGGGGACTAGCGGGAGGGCGGAACACCGGGGAGCTGTTTTTT. Amino acid sequence: CASSFWGLAGGRNTGELFF.